This T cell receptor beta chain was recorded in a study of CD8 T cells in ankylosing spondylitis. This clonotype was recorded only once. As the method for making TCR beta libraries, quantitative 5'-RACE with molecular barcodes was used. In TCRdb, the 5' RACE reads were re-called with MiXCR into one record per CDR3 protein. The sample carries 200,000 or so distinct CDR3 sequences, around a quarter recorded once. V was clipped by 6 bases and J by 0 bases; unmatched bases: 4. The CDR3 spans 16 residues. Germline V gene data show CDR1 as DFQATT and CDR2 as SNEGSKA (reference sequence). Sequenced material: blood, either unsorted or a sorted T cell fraction (not recorded which). This TCR was recovered from a male donor with ankylosing spondylitis or in good health (not recorded which). J is TRBJ2-1 and V is TRBV20-1, with 14 nucleotides matching TRBD2. This CDR3 reads CSARTSGGSSYNEQFF. For the CDR3, the DNA is TGCAGTGCCAGGACTAGCGGGGGGAGCTCCTACAATGAGCAGTTCTTC.